This TCR beta chain is drawn from a study of human T cells and chemical hapten exposure. Looked up from germline, CDR1 is SGHTA and CDR2 is FQGNSA. The CDR3 is 14 amino acids. Between the trimmed V and J ends, which lost 4 bases and 8 bases, there was a span of 15 bases. In the authors' methods: Sample TCR totals centred on a median of approximately 96,000, ranging about 20,000 to 690,600. TCRdb reanalysed the RACE reads using MiXCR and keeps one entry per CDR3 protein. For this entry, the V and J calls and clone size follow TCRdb and not the study's own pipeline. Among 100,000 to 150,000 distinct CDR3 sequences, about 11% were seen once, and the ten largest hold approximately 2.5%. The sample's time point: patch test 3, about 24 weeks after DPC sensitization. Described treatment: therapeutic diphenylcyclopropenone sensitization with weekly scalp DPC. Each patch-test visit's blood sample preceded patch application.

The table lists this clonotype with a few counts. Its antigen is unidentified. Study observations and caveats: High-frequency TCRs, those above 1 in 1000, stayed the same after DPC sensitization.

The source of this sequence is a woman aged 45 to 65 with alopecia areata. Some clones in this sample may be carry-over from other donors' samples. This chain uses TRBV7-2 with TRBJ1-5; maybe TRBD1 (6 bases). Here the sequenced sample was whole blood, taken in connection with sensitization to the hapten diphenylcyclopropenone (DPC). The CDR3: CASSSGRGGEPQHF. The CDR3 DNA reads as TGTGCCAGCAGCTCCGGACGGGGGGGCGAGCCCCAGCATTTT.